This entry lists 8 T cell receptor beta chains sequenced from one sample in a study of OX40 agonist ivuxolimab in advanced cancers. Data came from immunoSEQ multiplex PCR; TCRdb stores just in-frame clones and leaves some out. The sample has fewer than 70,000 clones, 70% to 90% seen once. The source was CD4+ or CD8+ T cells sorted from blood, collected in a trial of the OX40 agonist ivuxolimab. The origin of the receptors is an adult with an advanced solid tumor such as melanoma, head and neck, liver or kidney cancer.

This clone was seen a single time. The chain combines TRBV30 with TRBJ1-5; the D gene is possibly TRBD1 (6 bases). Germline V gene sequence: CDR1 GTSNPN, CDR2 SVGIG (reference sequence). Trimming removed 6 bases from V and 4 bases from J, with 16 bases in between. The CDR3 is 14 amino acids. The CDR3 nucleotides are TGTGCCTGTAAACTCAGGGGAGAGAATCAGCCCCAGCATTTT. This gives the protein CACKLRGENQPQHF.

The V gene is TRBV27, the J gene TRBJ2-4; possibly TRBD1 or TRBD2 for D (5 bases each). V lost 5 bases and J 0 bases, leaving 11 bases between the germline ends. Looked up from germline, CDR1 is MNHEY and CDR2 is SMNVEV (reference sequence). The CDR3 sequence is 15 residues long. Written as DNA, the CDR3 is TGTGCCAGCAGTCCGGGACCGGTAGCCAAAAACATTCAGTACTTC. Translation: CASSPGPVAKNIQYF.

This clone was observed a few times. The chain uses TRBV16 and TRBJ1-1; D gene uncertain. Trimming removed 6 bases from V and 5 bases from J, with 16 bases in between. The CDR3 loop spans 14 amino acids. The germline V gene has CDR1 KGHSY and CDR2 FQNENV. This CDR3 reads CASRPGSGGTEAFF. CDR3 coding DNA: TGTGCCAGCAGACCCGGATCCGGCGGGACTGAAGCTTTCTTT. The whole variable domain, filled in from reference TRBV16 and TRBJ1-1, reads GEEVAQTPKHLVRGEGQKAKLYCAPIKGHSYVFWYQQVLKNEFKFLISFQNENVFDETGMPKERFSAKCLPNSPCSLEIQATKLEDSAVYFCASRPGSGGTEAFFGQGTRLTVV.

This clone occurred a few times. The CDR3 protein is CASSLEQGTGNTIYF. The CDR3 nucleotides read TGTGCCAGCAGCTTGGAACAGGGGACTGGAAACACCATATATTTT. This chain links TRBV5-5 with TRBJ1-3; 7 bases match TRBD1. Germline V gene sequence: CDR1 SGHKS, CDR2 YYEKEE (reference sequence). The V and J ends lost 0 bases and 2 bases, in that order; junction bases with no gene match: 2. The CDR3 totals 15 residues.

The chain combines TRBV10-3 with TRBJ2-7, with D uncertain. CDR3 length equals 12 residues. Germline V gene data show CDR1 as ENHRY and CDR2 as SYGVKD. V lost 7 bases and J lost 1, with 8 bases in between. CDR3 loop: CAITTDSYEQYF. The CDR3 coding sequence is TGTGCCATCACAACAGATTCCTACGAGCAGTACTTC.

This chain connects TRBV4-2 to TRBJ2-5; 8 nucleotides line up with TRBD2. The germline CDR1 and CDR2 sequences are LGHNA and YNFKEQ. Trimming took 3 bases from V and 5 from J; bases not matched to a gene: 11. The CDR3 runs to 16 residues. CDR3 DNA sequence: TGTGCCAGCAGCCACCAGCCGGGACTAGAATCGGAGACCCAGTACTTC. Translation gives CASSHQPGLESETQYF.

CDR3 sequence (DNA): TGTGCCAGCAGCTTAGGCCAAAGCTCTGGAAACACCATATATTTT. This encodes CASSLGQSSGNTIYF. The V and J genes are TRBV11-2 and TRBJ1-3; the D is unclear. This CDR3 comprises 15 residues. From germline, CDR1 is SGHAT and CDR2 FQNNGV. Trimming pared 1 base from V and 0 bases from J, leaving 7 bases between. Complete variable domain (other parts from reference TRBV11-2 and TRBJ1-3): EAGVAQSPRYKIIEKRQSVAFWCNPISGHATLYWYQQILGQGPKLLIQFQNNGVVDDSQLPKDRFSAERLKGVDSTLKIQPAKLEDSAVYLCASSLGQSSGNTIYFGEGSWLTVV.

This rearrangement joins TRBV9 to TRBJ2-5; 8 nucleotides agree with TRBD2. Germline CDR1 and CDR2: SGDLS and YYNGEE. There are 14 residues in the CDR3. After removal of 4 bases from V and 7 bases from J, the junction contained 9 bases not matched to a gene. CDR3 amino acids: CASSPGLEVGTQYF. The CDR3 nucleotides are TGTGCCAGCAGCCCGGGACTAGAGGTGGGGACCCAGTACTTC.